This T cell receptor (beta chain) was sequenced in a study of metastatic and nonmetastatic thyroid tumors. Study overall: Samples came from malignant and benign thyroid patients, and repertoires were compared across blood and tumor or nodule tissue.

All patients were untreated before thyroid surgery. The CDR3 extends over 17 amino acids. Germline CDR1 reads SGDLS; CDR2 reads YYNGEE. Losses at the gene ends were 2 bases for V and 4 bases for J; bases not matched to a gene: 9. By share, this clone ranks as large. MiXCR reprocessed the PCR reads for TCRdb. This sample yields about 5,400 clones, of which about 35% are seen a single time; less than 25% belongs to the top ten. The TCR originated in a female donor with papillary thyroid cancer or a benign thyroid nodule (not recorded which). Some clones in this sample may be carry-over from other donors' samples. The chain is built from TRBV9 and TRBJ2-2, with 9 bases aligning to TRBD1. Sequenced sample: adjacent normal tissue. The CDR3 nucleotides read TGTGCCAGCAGCGTTGCCGGGACAGGGTTAATCACCGGGGAGCTGTTTTTT. This codes for CASSVAGTGLITGELFF.